One and the same sample provided the 31 T cell receptor beta chains below, sequenced in a study of T cell repertoires in cytomegalovirus infection. TCRdb independently ran MiXCR on the reads; one entry per CDR3 protein. The repertoire has more than 650,000 distinct CDR3 sequences, approximately 40% of them found once; the top ten carry 2.8%. The sequencing input was PBMCs. The receptors were gathered from a human donor in good health (CMV status not recorded). Some clones in this sample may be carry-over from other donors' samples.

V gene TRBV7-3 combines with J gene TRBJ2-7; D could derive from TRBD1 or TRBD2 (5 bases each). V was clipped by 6 bases and J by 12 bases, with 21 bases between them. This CDR3 is built from 13 residues. Germline assignment: CDR1 SGHTA and CDR2 FQGTGA. CDR3 sequence: CASSTEQAVGLYF. For the CDR3, the DNA is TGTGCCAGCAGTACCGAGCAAGCGGTGGGGCTGTACTTC.

This clonotype was observed many times. The rearrangement links TRBV7-2 to TRBJ1-5; perhaps TRBD1 as D (6 bases). V dropped 1 base and J dropped 3 bases, with 10 bases sitting between them. CDR3 length: 15 residues. Germline V gene data show CDR1 as SGHTA and CDR2 as FQGNSA. This CDR3 is CASSLGGTYNQPQHF. Written as DNA, the CDR3 is TGTGCCAGCAGCTTAGGGGGGACATACAATCAGCCCCAGCATTTT.

There are many counts of this clonotype. The V call is TRBV7-2, the J call TRBJ2-7; D gene ambiguous. Deletions cut 1 base from V and 1 base from J, with 8 bases between. The germline gives CDR1 SGHTA, CDR2 FQGNSA. The CDR3 loop spans 14 amino acids. For the CDR3, the DNA is TGTGCCAGCAGCTTAGGAGTCGGATCCTACGAGCAGTACTTC. Protein: CASSLGVGSYEQYF.

In regard to this clonotype: An end of the junction does not agree with germline; a read error may underlie this. The V and J genes are TRBV6-1 and TRBJ1-1; TRBD1 might be the D (5 bases). The CDR3 runs to 14 residues. CDR1 is MNHNS, CDR2 SASEGT, per germline. The CDR3 nucleotides read TGTGCCAGCAGTGAAGCGACAGCCTACACTGAAGCTTTATTT. Translated, it gives CASSEATAYTEALF.

This clonotype was recorded at least ten times. The DNA of the CDR3 is TGCGCCAGCAGCTTGGTGGCATCTAATGAAAAACTGTTTTTT. It specifies CASSLVASNEKLFF. This rearrangement joins TRBV5-1 to TRBJ1-4; D not resolved. The germline V gene has CDR1 SGHRS and CDR2 YFSETQ. The CDR3 runs to 14 residues. V was pared by 0 bases and J by 3 bases, with 6 bases between.

This chain joins TRBV12-3 or TRBV12-4 and TRBJ1-6; D perhaps matches TRBD1 (6 bases). V lost 5 bases, J lost 0 bases, and 8 bases lay in between. CDR3 length: 15 amino acids. CDR3: CASSRQVSYNSPLHF. DNA of the CDR3: TGTGCCAGCAGTCGACAGGTCTCCTATAATTCACCCCTCCACTTT.

This clonotype was counted many times. J is TRBJ2-4 and V is TRBV7-2; D call uncertain. The V gene's germline CDR1 is SGHTA and CDR2 FQGNSA. The length of the CDR3 is 13 residues. V was cut by 4 bases and J by 7 bases, with 11 bases left in between. The CDR3 protein is CASSSTAGNIQYF. Written as DNA, the CDR3 is TGTGCCAGCAGCTCGACCGCAGGCAACATTCAGTACTTC. The variable domain in full, with the rest retrieved from reference TRBV7-2 and TRBJ2-4, is GAGVSQSPSNKVTEKGKDVELRCDPISGHTALYWYRQSLGQGLEFLIYFQGNSAPDKSGLPSDRFSAERTGGSVSTLTIQRTQQEDSAVYLCASSSTAGNIQYFGAGTRLSVL.

This clonotype was observed a single time. Its ends do not fully match the called genes, so a read error is possible. This chain connects TRBV19 to TRBJ1-5; 8 bases fit TRBD1. This CDR3 spans 15 amino acids. In germline, CDR1 is LNHDA, CDR2 SQIVND (reference sequence). CDR3 nucleotides: TGTGCCAGTAGTGCGACCCAGGGGGCTCAGGGAGCCCAGCATTGG. As protein: CASSATQGAQGAQHW.

This clonotype has more than one count but fewer than ten. V gene TRBV6-6 combines with J gene TRBJ1-2, with 9 bases that match TRBD1. Per the germline V gene, CDR1 is MNHNY and CDR2 is SVGAGI (reference sequence). The ends lost 5 bases at V and 2 bases at J; junction bases unmatched: 6. The CDR3 is 15 amino acids. CDR3: CASSTSTGGNYGYTF. CDR3 in DNA: TGTGCCAGCAGTACCTCGACAGGGGGGAACTATGGCTACACCTTC.

This clonotype has a handful of counts. This chain connects TRBV6-8 to TRBJ2-1; D not resolved. The V end was cut by 2 bases, the J end by 5 bases, with 16 bases between. The V gene's germline CDR1 is MNHGY and CDR2 SAAAGT. The CDR3 has 16 residues. CDR3 region: CASSYGREFSHNEQFF. The CDR3 nucleotides read TGTGCCAGCAGTTACGGCAGAGAGTTTTCACACAATGAGCAGTTCTTC.

The chain uses TRBV27 and TRBJ2-1; TRBD1 aligns across 9 bases. The V segment lost 7 bases and the J segment 2 bases; nucleotides outside the gene matches: 21. From germline, CDR1 is MNHEY and CDR2 SMNVEV (reference sequence). CDR3 length: 20 amino acids. The CDR3 nucleotides are TGTGCCAGCATCTCCCCAACCGGGACAGGGTATATTGAACCCTACAATGAGCAGTTCTTC. Protein sequence: CASISPTGTGYIEPYNEQFF.

This clonotype was seen a few times. V usage is TRBV28 and J usage is TRBJ2-5, with D perhaps TRBD1 or TRBD2 (5 bases each). Germline CDR1 MDHEN, CDR2 SYDVKM. V gave up 5 bases and J gave up 2 bases, with 21 bases separating them. The CDR3 runs to 17 residues. CDR3 protein: CASSMIGAGKSQETQYF. The CDR3 DNA is TGTGCCAGCAGTATGATCGGGGCAGGCAAAAGTCAAGAGACCCAGTACTTC.

This clonotype was observed a single time. Compared with germline, one end of the junction differs, possibly owing to a read error. This chain links TRBV28 with TRBJ2-7; TRBD1 is a possible D gene (6 bases). Germline V gene sequence: CDR1 MDHEN, CDR2 SYDVKM. The CDR3 loop spans 16 amino acids. CDR3 in amino acids: CASRRGGAAPSYDQYF. In nucleotides, the CDR3 is TGTGCCAGCAGGAGAGGGGGAGCGGCCCCCTCCTACGATCAGTACTTC.

J is TRBJ1-2 and V is TRBV6-1; D gene ambiguous. The CDR3 is made up of 13 amino acids. Germline V gives CDR1 MNHNS, CDR2 SASEGT. Trimming took off 0 bases at V and 8 bases at J, with 10 bases between the two ends. The CDR3 spells CASSEAQLKGYTF. The DNA of the CDR3 is TGTGCCAGCAGTGAAGCGCAGCTAAAAGGCTACACCTTC.

The chain is built from TRBV19 and TRBJ2-1; a possible D gene is TRBD1 (6 bases). V was cut by 10 bases and J by 0 bases, with 13 bases left in between. Germline assignment: CDR1 LNHDA and CDR2 SQIVND (reference sequence). The length of the CDR3 is 14 residues. The CDR3 here is CATRTGSSYNEQFF. CDR3 DNA: TGTGCCACCAGAACAGGGAGCTCCTACAATGAGCAGTTCTTC.

The chain recombines TRBV11-2 with TRBJ2-3; D is ambiguous. The CDR3 contains 16 residues. Trimming pared 1 base from V and 0 bases from J, leaving 11 bases between. From germline, CDR1 is SGHAT and CDR2 FQNNGV. CDR3 region: CASSLGFGSSTDTQYF. The CDR3 bases are TGTGCCAGCAGCTTAGGGTTTGGTAGTAGCACAGATACGCAGTATTTT.

The chain combines TRBV6-8 with TRBJ2-1; D not certain. V lost 6 bases and J lost 0, with 9 bases in between. Germline lookup yields CDR1 MNHGY and CDR2 SAAAGT. This CDR3 region has 14 residues. The CDR3 loop is CASRESSSYNEQFF. The CDR3 DNA follows: TGTGCCAGCAGAGAGAGTTCCTCCTACAATGAGCAGTTCTTC.

This clonotype was counted a few times. V and J are TRBV27 and TRBJ1-2, with D possibly matching TRBD1 (6 bases). This CDR3 spans 12 amino acids. Trimming took 4 bases from V and 8 from J, leaving 11 bases between them. Germline lookup yields CDR1 MNHEY and CDR2 SMNVEV (reference sequence). The CDR3 loop is CASSWGALGYTF. CDR3 DNA: TGTGCCAGCAGTTGGGGGGCGCTCGGCTACACCTTC.

The gene calls are TRBV18 and TRBJ1-1, with D tentatively TRBD1 (5 bases). CDR3 length: 19 residues. In germline, CDR1 is KGHSH, CDR2 LQKENI. With 2 bases removed from V and 0 bases from J, the gap between germline ends came to 22 bases. The chain's CDR3 is CASSPVRDLGKSMNTEAFF. The CDR3, as DNA: TGTGCCAGCTCACCAGTGAGGGACCTTGGTAAGAGCATGAACACTGAAGCTTTCTTT.

This clonotype was seen once. A much larger clone differs from this one at a single base, so this may be a read error. The chain employs TRBV27 and TRBJ1-1; D remains unclear. CDR3 length: 13 amino acids. Germline CDR1 reads MNHEY; CDR2 reads SMNVEV (reference sequence). CDR3 DNA: TGTGTCAGCAGGCCCCTGGTGAACACTGAAGCTTTCTTT. Amino acids: CVSRPLVNTEAFF.

This clonotype has only a few counts. The J gene is TRBJ2-1, the V gene TRBV4-1; 11 nucleotides align to TRBD2. Per germline, CDR1 MGHRA and CDR2 YSYEKL. The CDR3 is made up of 16 amino acids. With V trimmed by 0 bases and J by 9 bases, 7 bases remained unmatched. The CDR3 region is CASSQDTSGRTSEQFF. The CDR3 DNA reads TGCGCCAGCAGCCAAGATACTAGCGGGAGAACGAGTGAGCAGTTCTTC.

The CDR3 sequence: CASSMKGWTEAFF. CDR3 DNA: TGTGCCAGTAGTATGAAGGGGTGGACTGAAGCTTTCTTT. V gene TRBV19 combines with J gene TRBJ1-1; possibly TRBD1 for D (5 bases). V lost 3 bases and J 5 bases, leaving 10 bases between the germline ends. There are 13 residues in the CDR3. Germline V lookup: CDR1 LNHDA, CDR2 SQIVND (reference sequence). The entire variable domain, with the rest obtained from reference TRBV19 and TRBJ1-1, is as follows: DGGITQSPKYLFRKEGQNVTLSCEQNLNHDAMYWYRQDPGQGLRLIYYSQIVNDFQKGDIAEGYSVSREKKESFPLTVTSAQKNPTAFYLCASSMKGWTEAFFGQGTRLTVV.

This clonotype was detected a few times. The V and J genes are TRBV7-9 and TRBJ1-2; TRBD1 matches 9 bases. This CDR3 comprises 17 residues. V shed 1 base, J shed 3 bases, and the junction held 9 bases outside the gene matches. The germline gives CDR1 SEHNR, CDR2 FQNEAQ (reference sequence). CDR3 DNA: TGTGCCAGCAGCTTAGGGACAGGGGAGCGCCCCTACTATGGCTACACCTTC. This codes for CASSLGTGERPYYGYTF.

The CDR3 DNA is TGTGCCGGGGGATGGCCGACCTACGAGCAGTACTTC. Protein: CAGGWPTYEQYF. The V gene is TRBV6-6, the J gene TRBJ2-7; D might be TRBD1 or TRBD2, each matching 5 bases. Germline CDR1 reads MNHNY; CDR2 reads SVGAGI (reference sequence). V lost 11 bases, J lost 2 bases, and 13 bases lay in between. This CDR3 comprises 12 residues.

This clonotype was found once. The gene calls are TRBV24-1 and TRBJ1-5; D unresolved. This CDR3 region has 15 residues. V lost 2 bases and J 3 bases, leaving 10 bases between the germline ends. CDR1 is KGHDR, CDR2 SFDVKD, per germline. The CDR3 region is CATSDSAEDNQPQHF. The CDR3 bases are TGTGCCACCAGTGATTCGGCGGAGGACAATCAGCCCCAGCATTTT.

The DNA of the CDR3 is TGTGCTAGTGGGCGTTCAGGGGGCGCCGAGGTGGGCACTGAAGCTTTCTTT. Translating gives CASGRSGGAEVGTEAFF. This chain joins TRBV12-5 and TRBJ1-1; 8 bases are shared with TRBD1. V shed 6 bases, J shed 4 bases, and the junction held 16 bases outside the gene matches. CDR3 length equals 17 residues. CDR1 and CDR2 from the germline V gene are LGHNT and FRNRAP.

This clonotype has at least ten counts. The chain employs TRBV28 and TRBJ2-7; 16 bases agree with TRBD2. The CDR3 is made up of 15 amino acids. Germline CDR1 and CDR2: MDHEN and SYDVKM. Trimming took 5 bases from V and 7 from J; bases not matched to a gene: 5. The CDR3 here is CASSIGTSGREEQYF. The CDR3 region has the DNA TGTGCCAGCAGTATAGGGACTAGCGGGAGGGAAGAGCAGTACTTC. The complete variable domain, with remaining parts taken from reference TRBV28 and TRBJ2-7, reads DVKVTQSSRYLVKRTGEKVFLECVQDMDHENMFWYRQDPGLGLRLIYFSYDVKMKEKGDIPEGYSVSREKKERFSLILESASTNQTSMYLCASSIGTSGREEQYFGPGTRLTVT.

The sample holds a few counts of this clonotype. V is TRBV7-6 and J is TRBJ1-4; possibly TRBD1 for D (5 bases). The V end lost 4 bases, the J end lost 8 bases, and 14 bases lay between the germline ends. From germline, CDR1 is SGHVS and CDR2 FNYEAQ. This CDR3 contains 14 residues. CDR3 sequence (DNA): TGTGCCAGCAGCTACCGGGACGGAGGGGAAAAACTGTTTTTT. Translated, it gives CASSYRDGGEKLFF.

The sample holds a few counts of this clonotype. The gene calls are TRBV20-1 and TRBJ1-5; D is unclear. CDR1 and CDR2 (germline): DFQATT, SNEGSKA (reference sequence). This CDR3 comprises 14 residues. Between the trimmed V and J ends, which lost 0 bases and 2 bases, there was a span of 8 bases. The CDR3 DNA reads as TGCAGTGCTAGAGATGTTGCAGGCAATCAGCCCCAGCATTTT. This codes for CSARDVAGNQPQHF.

This clonotype was found a few times. The CDR3, as DNA: TGTGCCAGCAGTTACTACAAGGGGGCCGATGAGCAGTTCTTC. Its protein is CASSYYKGADEQFF. The chain employs TRBV6-5 and TRBJ2-1, with TRBD1 matching 7 bases. Trimming at V came to 1 base and at J to 8 bases, leaving 5 bases not matched to a gene. Per the germline V gene, CDR1 is MNHEY and CDR2 is SVGAGI. This CDR3 comprises 14 residues.

In DNA, the CDR3 is TGTGCCAGCAACGACGACCGGGCCAGGGGGCCCAATGGCTACACCTTC. Residues: CASNDDRARGPNGYTF. The genes are TRBV11-1 and TRBJ1-2, with 8 bases matching TRBD1. The germline gives CDR1 SGHAT, CDR2 FQDESV (reference sequence). V trimming: 7 bases; J trimming: 6 bases; junction bases outside the gene matches: 16. This CDR3 is 16 amino acids long.